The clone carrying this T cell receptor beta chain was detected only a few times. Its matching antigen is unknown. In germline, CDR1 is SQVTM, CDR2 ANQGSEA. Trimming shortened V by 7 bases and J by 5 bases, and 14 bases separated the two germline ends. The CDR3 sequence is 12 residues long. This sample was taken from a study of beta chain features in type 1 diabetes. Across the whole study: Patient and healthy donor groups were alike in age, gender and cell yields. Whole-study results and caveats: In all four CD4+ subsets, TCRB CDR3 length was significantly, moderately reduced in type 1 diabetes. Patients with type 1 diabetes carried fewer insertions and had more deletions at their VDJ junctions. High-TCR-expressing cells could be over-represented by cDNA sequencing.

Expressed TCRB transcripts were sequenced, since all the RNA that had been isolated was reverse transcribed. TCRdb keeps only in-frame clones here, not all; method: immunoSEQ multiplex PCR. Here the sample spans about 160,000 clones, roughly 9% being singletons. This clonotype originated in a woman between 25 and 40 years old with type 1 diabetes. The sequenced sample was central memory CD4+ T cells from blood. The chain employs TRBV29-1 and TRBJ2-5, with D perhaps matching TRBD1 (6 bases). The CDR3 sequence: CSGRTGTETQYF. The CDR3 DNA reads TGCAGCGGCCGAACAGGGACCGAGACCCAGTACTTC.